A single sample is the source of the 3 T cell receptor beta chains below, sequenced in a study of shared clonotypes between healthy human individuals (dated by TCRdb to the early 2020s). Libraries were made using the immunoSEQ multiplex PCR assay. TCRdb limited this immuneACCESS table to in-frame rearrangements with V and J called. A share of clones is missing; checked studies link under half to unresolved V genes, and the rest is unexplained. The sample table records over 1.4 million clones; roughly 96% of these occur just once. The top ten clones comprise more than 0.9% of the sample. Sequenced input: naive CD4+ T cells sorted from blood. The cell subset or site label, as the study defines it: CD45RA+ positively selected. These receptors came from a man aged 30-40 years in good health.

The chain is built from TRBV10-3 and TRBJ2-1, with D perhaps TRBD1 (6 bases). Germline V gene data show CDR1 as ENHRY and CDR2 as SYGVKD. The CDR3 is made up of 12 amino acids. V dropped 3 bases and J dropped 8 bases, with 8 bases sitting between them. CDR3 sequence: CAISEQGDEQFF. Here the CDR3 DNA reads TGTGCCATCAGTGAACAGGGTGATGAGCAGTTCTTC.

CDR3 sequence reads: CSVEGGDTPETQYF. CDR3 bases: TGCAGCGTTGAGGGGGGGGACACCCCAGAGACCCAGTACTTC. V is TRBV29-1 and J is TRBJ2-5, with D maybe TRBD2 (7 bases). The CDR3 contains 14 residues. V lost 3 bases and J 4 bases, leaving 15 bases between the germline ends. The germline CDR1 and CDR2 sequences are SQVTM and ANQGSEA. The variable domain in full, completed from reference TRBV29-1 and TRBJ2-5, reads SAVISQKPSRDICQRGTSLTIQCQVDSQVTMMFWYRQQPGQSLTLIATANQGSEATYESGFVIDKFPISRPNLTFSTLTVSNMSPEDSSIYLCSVEGGDTPETQYFGPGTRLLVL.

V gene TRBV6-1 combines with J gene TRBJ2-1; 13 bases are a match to TRBD2. The V gene end was trimmed by 6 bases and the J gene end by 7 bases; junction bases not matched to a gene: 6. Germline CDR1 and CDR2: MNHNS and SASEGT. The length of the CDR3 is 15 residues. CDR3 loop: CASRTSGRSGNEQFF. CDR3 nucleotide sequence: TGTGCCAGCAGGACTAGCGGGAGGAGTGGTAATGAGCAGTTCTTC.